These 26 T cell receptor beta chains were all obtained from the same sample, sequenced in a study of vaccination effects on CD4 cells after COVID-19. ViraFEST assay sequencing came after antigen-specific CD4+ T cells were expanded with viral peptide pools. Upon completion of about 10 days in culture, CD4+ T cells were isolated. Profiling relied on immunoSEQ multiplex PCR, and the TCRdb table lists in-frame clones only, not all of them. The data hold over 50,000 clones, with more than 80% observed a single time. Their specific antigens are unknown. The specimen comprised CD4+ T cells from PBMCs cultured with HCoV-229E spike peptides, sampled before COVID-19 vaccination. All receptors come from a human donor who received a COVID-19 vaccine.

The chain employs TRBV30 and TRBJ1-1; the D is unclear. The germline V gene has CDR1 GTSNPN and CDR2 SVGIG (reference sequence). Trimming stripped 0 bases from V and 1 base from J, with 6 bases between. This CDR3 has 13 residues. CDR3 in DNA: TGTGCCTGGAGTGTACGAGCGAACACTGAAGCTTTCTTT. It specifies CAWSVRANTEAFF.

The rearrangement joins TRBV5-1 to TRBJ1-6; 9 bases agree with TRBD1. In germline, CDR1 is SGHRS, CDR2 YFSETQ. J was trimmed by 10 bases and V by 3 bases; bases with no gene match: 5. CDR3 size: 14 residues. This CDR3 reads CASSSGTGTSPLHF. DNA for the CDR3: TGCGCCAGCAGCTCCGGGACAGGGACCTCACCCCTCCACTTT.

The chain combines TRBV4-3 with TRBJ2-3; D assignment may be TRBD1 or TRBD2 (5 bases each). V was pared by 1 base and J by 5 bases, with 19 bases between. This CDR3 spans 17 amino acids. Per the germline V gene, CDR1 is LGHNA and CDR2 is YSLEER. The CDR3 loop reads CASSQAPQGVDGDTQYF. As DNA, the CDR3 is TGCGCCAGCAGCCAAGCCCCCCAGGGAGTCGATGGAGATACGCAGTATTTT.

The chain is built from TRBV24-1 and TRBJ2-3, with a weak D call TRBD1 (5 bases). This CDR3 region has 14 residues. V shed 5 bases and J shed 4 bases, with 12 bases lying between them. Germline CDR1 and CDR2: KGHDR and SFDVKD. Written as DNA, the CDR3 is TGTGCCACCAGTGGTAGCAGGGCCCCAGATACGCAGTATTTT. Amino acid sequence: CATSGSRAPDTQYF.

The chain carries TRBV19 and TRBJ2-5; 11 bases align to TRBD2. The CDR3 is 15 residues long. Trimming took 3 bases from V and 7 from J; bases not matched to a gene: 7. Germline-derived CDR1 and CDR2 are LNHDA and SQIVND (reference sequence). The CDR3 here is CASSILAGGRGTQYF. The DNA of the CDR3 is TGTGCCAGTAGTATCTTAGCGGGGGGGCGAGGGACCCAGTACTTC.

This clone was picked up a small number of times. The chain employs TRBV18 and TRBJ1-5; possibly TRBD1 for D (5 bases). The V gene lost 4 bases and the J gene lost 1 base, with 14 bases spanning the gap. Looked up from germline, CDR1 is KGHSH and CDR2 is LQKENI. This CDR3 region has 16 residues. Here the CDR3 DNA reads TGTGCCAGCTCACTCGGGCCTGGGGGGAGCAATCAGCCCCAGCATTTT. Translating gives CASSLGPGGSNQPQHF.

There are a few counts of this clone. CDR3 sequence (DNA): TGCAGCGTCTTCCCGCCCGGGGGTCATGGCTATGGCTACACCTTC. Translating it yields CSVFPPGGHGYGYTF. The chain carries TRBV29-1 and TRBJ1-2; D might be TRBD1 (5 bases). Germline V CDR1 and CDR2: SQVTM, ANQGSEA. CDR3 length: 15 amino acids. Trimming removed 6 bases at V and 4 bases at J, with 21 bases between.

The chain is built from TRBV6-4 and TRBJ2-3; 8 bases line up with TRBD2. This CDR3 is 13 amino acids long. Germline CDR1 and CDR2: MRHNA and SNTAGT. The V and J ends lost 6 bases and 3 bases, in that order; junction bases with no gene match: 2. CDR3 in amino acids: CASRASGTDTQYF. CDR3 coding DNA: TGTGCCAGCAGGGCTAGCGGGACAGATACGCAGTATTTT.

The chain recombines TRBV7-2 with TRBJ2-2; D may be TRBD2 (7 bases). The V gene lost 3 bases and the J gene lost 4 bases, with 15 bases spanning the gap. Germline CDR1 reads SGHTA; CDR2 reads FQGNSA. The CDR3 runs 16 residues. For the CDR3, the DNA is TGTGCCAGCAGCTTCCTTGGTCGGGGGGCCACCGGGGAGCTGTTTTTT. Translation: CASSFLGRGATGELFF.

This clone occurred once. This chain joins TRBV24-1 and TRBJ2-4; D may be TRBD1 (6 bases). CDR1 and CDR2 (germline): KGHDR, SFDVKD. V was cut by 3 bases and J by 4 bases, with 9 bases left in between. The CDR3 contains 14 residues. CDR3 residues: CATSDPGQKNIQYF. CDR3 nucleotides: TGTGCCACCAGTGATCCCGGACAGAAAAACATTCAGTACTTC.

CDR3 region: CASSDGTSGLNQETQYF. The CDR3 region has the DNA TGTGCCAGTAGTGACGGGACTAGCGGACTAAACCAAGAGACCCAGTACTTC. The chain has TRBV19 and TRBJ2-5; 11 positions match TRBD2. With V trimmed by 5 bases and J by 0 bases, 8 bases remained unmatched. The germline gives CDR1 LNHDA, CDR2 SQIVND (reference sequence). The CDR3 spans 17 residues.

This chain links TRBV6-4 with TRBJ2-1; D gene ambiguous. Germline CDR1 and CDR2: MRHNA and SNTAGT. This CDR3 has 15 amino acids. V lost 4 bases, J lost 0 bases, and 10 bases lay in between. The CDR3 sequence: CASSVNGLSYNEQFF. The CDR3 bases are TGTGCCAGCAGTGTCAACGGTCTCTCCTACAATGAGCAGTTCTTC.

The chain combines TRBV10-2 with TRBJ2-7, with 9 positions matching TRBD1. J lost 0 bases, V lost 9 bases, and 6 bases had no gene match. This CDR3 has 14 amino acids. Germline lookup yields CDR1 WSHSY and CDR2 SAAADI. CDR3 in amino acids: CASKAGQGSYEQYV. The CDR3 DNA reads as TGCGCCAGTAAGGCGGGACAGGGCTCCTACGAGCAGTACGTC.

The chain employs TRBV10-2 and TRBJ2-4; TRBD1 matches 11 bases. The germline CDR1 and CDR2 sequences are WSHSY and SAAADI. The CDR3 sequence is 15 residues long. V was clipped by 6 bases and J by 0 bases; unmatched bases: 1. CDR3 DNA: TGCGCCAGCAGCGGACAGGGGGCAGCCAAAAACATTCAGTACTTC. It yields the protein CASSGQGAAKNIQYF.

The V and J genes are TRBV5-1 and TRBJ2-5; D remains unclear. This CDR3 contains 14 residues. V lost 2 bases, J lost 1 base, and 9 bases lay in between. Looked up from germline, CDR1 is SGHRS and CDR2 is YFSETQ. CDR3 residues: CASSFLQTQETQYF. As DNA, the CDR3 is TGCGCCAGCAGCTTTCTACAGACCCAAGAGACCCAGTACTTC.

CDR3 region: CASSEGTGLSTDTQYF. CDR3 in DNA: TGTGCCAGCAGCGAGGGGACGGGATTAAGCACAGATACGCAGTATTTT. The genes are TRBV5-6 and TRBJ2-3; D assignment may be TRBD1 or TRBD2 (5 bases each). The length of the CDR3 is 16 residues. The germline V gene encodes CDR1 SGHDT and CDR2 YYEEEE. Trimming stripped 4 bases from V and 0 bases from J, with 15 bases between.

The CDR3 protein is CASSLSRGLREANYGYTF. The CDR3 bases are TGTGCCAGCAGTTTATCGAGGGGGTTGCGGGAAGCTAACTATGGCTACACCTTC. The rearrangement uses TRBV27 and TRBJ1-2; D possibly corresponds to TRBD1 (6 bases). This CDR3 region has 18 residues. The germline gives CDR1 MNHEY, CDR2 SMNVEV (reference sequence). V lost 0 bases and J 0 bases, leaving 17 bases between the germline ends.

The rearrangement links TRBV6-5 to TRBJ1-6; 9 bases line up with TRBD1. The CDR3 has 14 residues. V was pared by 6 bases and J by 9 bases, with 6 bases of the junction left unmatched. The germline CDR1 and CDR2 sequences are MNHEY and SVGAGI. CDR3 sequence (DNA): TGTGCCAGCAGACCCGGGACAGGGACTTCACCCCTCCACTTT. Its translation: CASRPGTGTSPLHF.

The chain links TRBV6-5 to TRBJ2-5; 10 bases match TRBD1. This CDR3 comprises 16 residues. Germline CDR1 MNHEY, CDR2 SVGAGI. V shed 0 bases and J 5 bases; nucleotides not matched to a gene: 6. The CDR3 DNA is TGTGCCAGCAGTTACTCCTGGACAGGGGGTCTGGAGACCCAGTACTTC. It is translated as CASSYSWTGGLETQYF.

The chain combines TRBV28 with TRBJ2-4; D possibly corresponds to TRBD1 (5 bases). Trimming stripped 4 bases from V and 6 bases from J, with 16 bases between. The CDR3 covers 15 residues. The germline CDR1 and CDR2 sequences are MDHEN and SYDVKM. In DNA, the CDR3 is TGTGCCAGCAGTTCCCTCAGGGAAATTTTAAACATTCAGTACTTC. It codes for CASSSLREILNIQYF.

This chain links TRBV12-5 with TRBJ1-3, with TRBD1 matching over 7 bases. V dropped 0 bases and J dropped 3; count of bases not matched to a gene: 14. Per germline, CDR1 LGHNT and CDR2 FRNRAP. The CDR3 length is 19 residues. The CDR3 protein is CASGLVTIIGTDSGNTIYF. CDR3 DNA: TGTGCTAGTGGTTTGGTTACAATAATTGGGACAGATAGTGGAAACACCATATATTTT.

V is TRBV5-8 and J is TRBJ2-7; possibly TRBD1 for D (5 bases). The germline gives CDR1 SGHTS, CDR2 YDEGEE. This CDR3 is built from 13 residues. V shed 1 base and J shed 7 bases, with 12 bases lying between them. The chain's CDR3 is CASSLSGSSEQYV. Here the CDR3 DNA reads TGTGCCAGCAGCTTGTCAGGGTCCAGTGAGCAGTACGTC.

The rearrangement joins TRBV30 to TRBJ1-5; unclear D gene. CDR1 GTSNPN and CDR2 SVGIG come from the germline V gene (reference sequence). CDR3 length: 12 residues. Trimming left V 2 bases short and J 2 bases short, with 4 bases between. The CDR3 sequence: CAWSKGNQPQHF. CDR3 coding DNA: TGTGCCTGGAGTAAAGGCAATCAGCCCCAGCATTTT.

CDR3 region: CASSLAPAGVPETQYF. The CDR3 nucleotides are TGCGCCAGCAGCTTGGCCCCAGCGGGGGTCCCCGAGACCCAGTACTTC. This sequence joins TRBV5-1 and TRBJ2-5; 8 bases are a match to TRBD2. Germline V gene sequence: CDR1 SGHRS, CDR2 YFSETQ. CDR3 length: 16 residues. The trim removed 0 bases at V and 5 bases at J, leaving 9 bases unmatched.

CDR3 in amino acids: CASRRNREAEAFF. The CDR3, as DNA: TGTGCCAGCAGGCGGAACAGGGAAGCTGAAGCTTTCTTT. The rearrangement links TRBV7-2 to TRBJ1-1, with D possibly matching TRBD1 (6 bases). CDR3 size: 13 residues. The V gene lost 6 bases and the J gene lost 6 bases, with 14 bases spanning the gap. The V gene's germline CDR1 is SGHTA and CDR2 FQGNSA.

The rearrangement joins TRBV6-6 to TRBJ2-4; 7 bases line up with TRBD1. The CDR3 runs 15 residues. Germline V gene lookup returns CDR1 MNHNY and CDR2 SVGAGI (reference sequence). The V and J ends lost 3 bases and 3 bases, in that order; junction bases with no gene match: 5. The CDR3 nucleotides are TGTGCCAGCAGTTATGGACAGGTTGACAAAAACATTCAGTACTTC. Its protein is CASSYGQVDKNIQYF.